This passage covers 6 T cell receptor beta chains from one sample sequenced in a study of CD8+ T cells in alopecia areata. In each case, RNA was isolated and then reverse transcribed into cDNA as the sequencing template. The method was immunoSEQ multiplex PCR; TCRdb's version includes in-frame clones alone and lacks a portion of them. Of approximately 220,000 clones in the sample, less than 45% were seen once. Treatment in this sample: oral pan-JAK inhibitor, 5-10 mg twice daily. The sample consisted of CD4+ T cells sorted from blood, taken at approximately week 30, from a patient treated with tofacitinib. The receptors derive from a human donor with alopecia areata.

This clone has more than one count but fewer than ten. The chain has TRBV5-6 and TRBJ2-1; D is unresolved. Germline V gene data show CDR1 as SGHDT and CDR2 as YYEEEE. The CDR3 covers 16 residues. Trimming removed 0 bases from V and 0 bases from J, with 10 bases in between. The CDR3 loop is CASSLGESSSYNEQFF. The CDR3 region has the DNA TGTGCCAGCAGCTTGGGGGAATCCAGCTCCTACAATGAGCAGTTCTTC.

This chain uses TRBV4-1 with TRBJ1-4; no clear D. This CDR3 comprises 15 residues. Germline V CDR1 and CDR2: MGHRA, YSYEKL. V dropped 0 bases and J dropped 14 bases, with 19 bases sitting between them. CDR3 bases: TGCGCCAGCAGCCAAGATCCTTCTAACGGAGGAAATCTGTTTTTT. Residues: CASSQDPSNGGNLFF.

This clone was observed a few times. The chain links TRBV5-1 to TRBJ2-3; unclear D gene. Germline CDR1 and CDR2: SGHRS and YFSETQ. V lost 1 base to trimming and J lost 1 base, with 7 bases between them. CDR3 length equals 14 residues. The CDR3 nucleotides are TGCGCCAGCAGCTTGAACAGTCGCACAGATACGCAGTATTTT. Translation: CASSLNSRTDTQYF.

The chain uses TRBV6-1 and TRBJ1-2, with 9 bases that match TRBD1. CDR1 is MNHNS, CDR2 SASEGT, per germline. V trimming: 6 bases; J trimming: 9 bases; junction bases outside the gene matches: 8. CDR3 length: 13 residues. The CDR3 nucleotides read TGTGCCAGCAGCAAGGACAGGGGAAGTCGCTACACCTTC. Translated, it gives CASSKDRGSRYTF.

In its sample, this clone was seen a few times. CDR3 DNA: TGTGCCACCGGAGGGGAGTCCTACAATGAGCAGTTCTTC. Amino acid sequence: CATGGESYNEQFF. This chain uses TRBV7-9 with TRBJ2-1; a possible D gene is TRBD2 (6 bases). The CDR3 has 13 amino acids. The V gene lost 10 bases and the J gene lost 1 base, with 11 bases spanning the gap. Per the germline V gene, CDR1 is SEHNR and CDR2 is FQNEAQ (reference sequence).

The V call is TRBV7-3, the J call TRBJ1-2, with D hard to call. The CDR3 loop spans 13 amino acids. The V end was cut by 2 bases, the J end by 6 bases, with 10 bases between. CDR1 is SGHTA, CDR2 FQGTGA, per germline. The CDR3 DNA reads TGTGCCAGCAGCTTAGCAGGAGGTGATGGCTACACCTTC. It encodes CASSLAGGDGYTF.